This TCR beta chain emerged from a study of blood T cells in healthy people across ages. Combining a sample-barcoded 5' primer with a J-beta primer mix, a second PCR ran for about 7 to 11 cycles. One entry per CDR3 protein, called by TCRdb with MiXCR from the 5' RACE reads. Here the sample spans about 780,000 distinct CDR3 sequences, less than 80% being singletons. V was trimmed by 0 bases and J by 4 bases, leaving 12 bases between them. Germline loops: CDR1 MGHDK, CDR2 SYGVNS. The CDR3 consists of 15 residues. This clonotype came up a few times. What was sequenced was blood. The clonotype comes from a man aged 30-40 years in good health. The chain carries TRBV25-1 and TRBJ2-5; D unresolved. DNA for the CDR3: TGTGCCAGCAGTGAATACTCGGAGTTCGGAGAGACCCAGTACTTC. Translating it yields CASSEYSEFGETQYF.